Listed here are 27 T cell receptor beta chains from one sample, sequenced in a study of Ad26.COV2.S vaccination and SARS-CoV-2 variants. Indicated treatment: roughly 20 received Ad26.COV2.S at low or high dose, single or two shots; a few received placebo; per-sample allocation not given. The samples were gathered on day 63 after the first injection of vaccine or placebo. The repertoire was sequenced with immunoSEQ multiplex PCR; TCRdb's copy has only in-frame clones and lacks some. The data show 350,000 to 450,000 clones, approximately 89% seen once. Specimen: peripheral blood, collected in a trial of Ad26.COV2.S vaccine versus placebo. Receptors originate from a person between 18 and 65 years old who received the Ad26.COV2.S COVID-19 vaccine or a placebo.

The CDR3 nucleotides are TGTGCCAGCAGCCGGGGCCCTGATAGCAATCAGCCCCAGCATTTT. It specifies CASSRGPDSNQPQHF. The rearrangement links TRBV3-1 (or the pseudogene TRBV3-2) to TRBJ1-5; a weak D match, TRBD1 (5 bases). This CDR3 is built from 15 residues. Per germline, CDR1 LGHDT and CDR2 YNNKEL (reference sequence). The V and J ends lost 4 bases and 0 bases respectively, with 10 bases between them.

DNA for the CDR3: TGTGCCAGTCAACTCGGGAGAGGTGAGCAGTTCTTC. Residues: CASQLGRGEQFF. The chain employs TRBV9 and TRBJ2-1; D is possibly TRBD2 (6 bases). The V end lost 8 bases, the J end lost 9 bases, and 15 bases lay between the germline ends. CDR3 length: 12 amino acids. Germline CDR1 SGDLS, CDR2 YYNGEE.

CDR3 DNA sequence: TGTGCCAGCTCGCACGGGGGCAGGGGAGGTGGAAATGAGCAGTTCTTC. Encoded protein: CASSHGGRGGGNEQFF. The chain has TRBV5-6 and TRBJ2-1; the D call may be TRBD1 or TRBD2 (6 bases each). CDR3 length: 16 residues. Trimming removed 7 bases at V and 7 bases at J, with 24 bases between. The germline V gene encodes CDR1 SGHDT and CDR2 YYEEEE.

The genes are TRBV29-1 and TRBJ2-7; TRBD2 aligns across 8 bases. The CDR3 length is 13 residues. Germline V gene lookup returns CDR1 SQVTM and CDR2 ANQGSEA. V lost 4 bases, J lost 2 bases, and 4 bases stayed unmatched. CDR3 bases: TGCAGCGTTGTAGGACTAGCCACCTACGAGCAGTACTTC. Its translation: CSVVGLATYEQYF.

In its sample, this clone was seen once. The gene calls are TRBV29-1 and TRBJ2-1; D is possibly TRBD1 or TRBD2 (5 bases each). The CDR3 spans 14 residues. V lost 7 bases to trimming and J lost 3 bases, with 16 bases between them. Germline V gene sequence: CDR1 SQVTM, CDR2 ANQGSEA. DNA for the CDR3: TGCAGCGCTATATTCGGGACCCTCTACAATGAGCAGTTCTTC. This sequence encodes CSAIFGTLYNEQFF.

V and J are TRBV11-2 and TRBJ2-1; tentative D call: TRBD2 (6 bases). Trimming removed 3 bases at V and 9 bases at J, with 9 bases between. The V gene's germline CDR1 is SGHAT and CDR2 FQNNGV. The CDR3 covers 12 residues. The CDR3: CASSFVEGEQFF. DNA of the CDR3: TGTGCCAGCAGCTTTGTGGAGGGTGAGCAGTTCTTC.

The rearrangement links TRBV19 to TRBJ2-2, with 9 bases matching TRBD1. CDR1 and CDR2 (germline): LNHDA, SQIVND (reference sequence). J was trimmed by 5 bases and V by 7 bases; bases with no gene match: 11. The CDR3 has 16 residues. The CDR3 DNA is TGTGCCAGTAACCCTACGGGACAGGGAGAGACCGGGGAGCTGTTTTTT. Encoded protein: CASNPTGQGETGELFF.

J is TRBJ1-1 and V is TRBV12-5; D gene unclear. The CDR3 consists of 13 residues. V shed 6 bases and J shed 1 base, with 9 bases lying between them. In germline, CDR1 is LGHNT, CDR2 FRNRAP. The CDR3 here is CASGPRENTEAFF. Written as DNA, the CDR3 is TGTGCTAGTGGCCCGAGGGAGAACACTGAAGCTTTCTTT.

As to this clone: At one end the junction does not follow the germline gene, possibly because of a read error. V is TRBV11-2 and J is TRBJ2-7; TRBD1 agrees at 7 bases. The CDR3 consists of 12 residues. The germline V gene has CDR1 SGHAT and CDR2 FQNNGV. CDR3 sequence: CASSSSADRWHF. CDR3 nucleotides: TGTGCCAGCAGCTCCTCAGCGGACAGGTGGCACTTC.

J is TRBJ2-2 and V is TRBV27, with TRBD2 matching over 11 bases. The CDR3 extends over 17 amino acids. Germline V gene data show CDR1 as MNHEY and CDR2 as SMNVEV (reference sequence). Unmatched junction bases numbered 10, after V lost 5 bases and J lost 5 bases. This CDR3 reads CASSLGRLAGRTGELFF. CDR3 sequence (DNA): TGTGCCAGCAGTCTTGGACGACTAGCGGGAAGGACCGGGGAGCTGTTTTTT.

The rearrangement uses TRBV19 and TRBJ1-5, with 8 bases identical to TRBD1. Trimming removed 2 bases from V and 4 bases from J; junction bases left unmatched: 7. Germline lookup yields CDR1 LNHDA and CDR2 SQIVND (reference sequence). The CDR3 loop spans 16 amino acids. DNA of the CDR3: TGTGCCAGTAGTATAACTGACAGGGGCGCGAATCAGCCCCAGCATTTT. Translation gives CASSITDRGANQPQHF. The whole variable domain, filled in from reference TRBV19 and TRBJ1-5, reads DGGITQSPKYLFRKEGQNVTLSCEQNLNHDAMYWYRQDPGQGLRLIYYSQIVNDFQKGDIAEGYSVSREKKESFPLTVTSAQKNPTAFYLCASSITDRGANQPQHFGDGTRLSIL.

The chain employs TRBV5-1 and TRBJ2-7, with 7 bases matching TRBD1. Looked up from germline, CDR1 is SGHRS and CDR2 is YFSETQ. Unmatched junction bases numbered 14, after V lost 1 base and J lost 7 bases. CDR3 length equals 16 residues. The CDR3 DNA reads TGCGCCAGCAGCTTGCAGGCAACAGGGGCCAGAAGGGAGCAGTACTTC. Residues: CASSLQATGARREQYF.

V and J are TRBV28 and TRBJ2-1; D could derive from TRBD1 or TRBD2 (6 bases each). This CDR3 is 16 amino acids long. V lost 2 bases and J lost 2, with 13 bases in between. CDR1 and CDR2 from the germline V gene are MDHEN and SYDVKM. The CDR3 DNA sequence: TGTGCCAGCAGTTTAGGAGGGACACTCACCTACAATGAGCAGTTCTTC. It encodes CASSLGGTLTYNEQFF. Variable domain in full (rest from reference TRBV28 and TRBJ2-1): DVKVTQSSRYLVKRTGEKVFLECVQDMDHENMFWYRQDPGLGLRLIYFSYDVKMKEKGDIPEGYSVSREKKERFSLILESASTNQTSMYLCASSLGGTLTYNEQFFGPGTRLTVL.

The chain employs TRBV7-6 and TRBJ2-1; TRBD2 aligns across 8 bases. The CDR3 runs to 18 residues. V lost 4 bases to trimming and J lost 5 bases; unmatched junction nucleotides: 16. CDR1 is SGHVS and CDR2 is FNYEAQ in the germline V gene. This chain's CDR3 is CASSSTLASGLMNNEQFF. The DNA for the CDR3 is TGTGCCAGCAGCTCCACTCTAGCTAGCGGGCTCATGAACAATGAGCAGTTCTTC.

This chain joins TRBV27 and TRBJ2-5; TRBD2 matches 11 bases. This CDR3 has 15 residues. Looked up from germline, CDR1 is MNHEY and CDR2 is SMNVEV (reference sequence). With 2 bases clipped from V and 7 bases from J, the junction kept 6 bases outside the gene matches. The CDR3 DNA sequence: TGTGCCAGCAGTTTACAGACTAGCGGGGCCCGGACCCAGTACTTC. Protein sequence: CASSLQTSGARTQYF.

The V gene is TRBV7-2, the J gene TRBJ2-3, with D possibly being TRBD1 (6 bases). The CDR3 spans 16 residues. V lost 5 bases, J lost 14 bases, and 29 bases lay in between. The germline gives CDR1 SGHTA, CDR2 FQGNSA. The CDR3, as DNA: TGTGCCAGCAGCCCGCGTAAAACCCCCGCAGGGGCCGTGGGGTATTTT. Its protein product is CASSPRKTPAGAVGYF.

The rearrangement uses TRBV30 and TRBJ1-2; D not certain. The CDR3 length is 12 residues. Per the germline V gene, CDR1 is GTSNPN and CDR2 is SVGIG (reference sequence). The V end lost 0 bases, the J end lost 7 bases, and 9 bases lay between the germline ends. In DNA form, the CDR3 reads TGTGCCTGGAGTGTTCGGATCGGTGGCTACACCTTC. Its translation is CAWSVRIGGYTF.

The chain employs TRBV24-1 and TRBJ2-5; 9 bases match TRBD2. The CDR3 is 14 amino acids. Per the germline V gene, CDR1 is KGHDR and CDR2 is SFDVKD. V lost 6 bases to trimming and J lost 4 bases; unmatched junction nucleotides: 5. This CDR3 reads CATSKIAGAETQYF. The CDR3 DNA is TGTGCCACCAGTAAGATAGCGGGAGCAGAGACCCAGTACTTC.

The CDR3 DNA sequence: TGTGCCAGCAGTTACTCCAGCAAAGGGGGGGCGAGGGAGCAGTACTTC. The encoded protein is CASSYSSKGGAREQYF. The rearrangement uses TRBV6-5 and TRBJ2-7; D is possibly TRBD2 (7 bases). The CDR3 contains 16 residues. Trimming cost V 0 bases and J 7 bases, with 19 bases left between them. From germline, CDR1 is MNHEY and CDR2 SVGAGI.

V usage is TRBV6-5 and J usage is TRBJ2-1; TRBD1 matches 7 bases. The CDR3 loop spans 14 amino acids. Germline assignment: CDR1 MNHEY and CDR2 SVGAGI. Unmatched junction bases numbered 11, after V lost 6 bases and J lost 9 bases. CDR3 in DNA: TGTGCCAGCAGGCCGCAGGGGGATTGGGGTGAGCAGTTCTTC. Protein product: CASRPQGDWGEQFF.

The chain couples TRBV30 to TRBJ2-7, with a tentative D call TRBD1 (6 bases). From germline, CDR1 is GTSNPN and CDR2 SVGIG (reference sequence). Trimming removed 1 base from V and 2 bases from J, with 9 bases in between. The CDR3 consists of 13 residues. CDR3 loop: CAWSAGHTYEQYF. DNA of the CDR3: TGTGCCTGGAGTGCGGGACATACCTACGAGCAGTACTTC.

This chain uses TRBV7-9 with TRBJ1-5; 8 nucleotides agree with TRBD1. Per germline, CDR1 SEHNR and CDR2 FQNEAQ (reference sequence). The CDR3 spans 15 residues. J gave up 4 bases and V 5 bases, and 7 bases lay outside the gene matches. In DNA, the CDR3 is TGTGCCAGCAGCCCTGACAGGGGTAGTAATCAGCCCCAGCATTTT. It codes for CASSPDRGSNQPQHF. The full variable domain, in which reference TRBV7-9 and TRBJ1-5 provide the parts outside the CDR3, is DTGVSQNPRHKITKRGQNVTFRCDPISEHNRLYWYRQTLGQGPEFLTYFQNEAQLEKSRLLSDRFSAERPKGSFSTLEIQRTEQGDSAMYLCASSPDRGSNQPQHFGDGTRLSIL.

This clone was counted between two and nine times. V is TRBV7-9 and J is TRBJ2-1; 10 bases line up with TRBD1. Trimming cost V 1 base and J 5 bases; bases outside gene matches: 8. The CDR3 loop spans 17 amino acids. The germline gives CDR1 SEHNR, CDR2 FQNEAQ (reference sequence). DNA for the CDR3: TGTGCCAGCAGCTTAGGCCGGCGAGGGACAGGGGACAATGAGCAGTTCTTC. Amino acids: CASSLGRRGTGDNEQFF.

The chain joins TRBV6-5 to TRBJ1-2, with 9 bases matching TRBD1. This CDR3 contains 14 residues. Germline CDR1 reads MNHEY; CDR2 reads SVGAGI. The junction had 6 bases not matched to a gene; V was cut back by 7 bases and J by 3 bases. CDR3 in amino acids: CASTKQGAYYGYTF. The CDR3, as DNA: TGTGCCAGCACCAAACAGGGGGCGTACTATGGCTACACCTTC.

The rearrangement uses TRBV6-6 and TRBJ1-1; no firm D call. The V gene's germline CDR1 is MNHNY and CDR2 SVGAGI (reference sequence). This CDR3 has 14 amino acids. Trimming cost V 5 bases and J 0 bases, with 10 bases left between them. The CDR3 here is CASSPRRLNTEAFF. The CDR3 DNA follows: TGTGCCAGCAGTCCTAGACGGTTGAACACTGAAGCTTTCTTT.

DNA of the CDR3: TGTGCCAGCAGCTTAGGGGACTACTCCTACGAGCAGTACTTC. Translated, it gives CASSLGDYSYEQYF. The V and J genes are TRBV7-9 and TRBJ2-7; 7 nucleotides agree with TRBD2. Trimming took 1 base from V and 0 from J; bases not matched to a gene: 0. This CDR3 is 14 amino acids long. The germline CDR1 and CDR2 sequences are SEHNR and FQNEAQ (reference sequence). Drawing the rest from reference TRBV7-9 and TRBJ2-7, the complete variable domain is DTGVSQNPRHKITKRGQNVTFRCDPISEHNRLYWYRQTLGQGPEFLTYFQNEAQLEKSRLLSDRFSAERPKGSFSTLEIQRTEQGDSAMYLCASSLGDYSYEQYFGPGTRLTVT.

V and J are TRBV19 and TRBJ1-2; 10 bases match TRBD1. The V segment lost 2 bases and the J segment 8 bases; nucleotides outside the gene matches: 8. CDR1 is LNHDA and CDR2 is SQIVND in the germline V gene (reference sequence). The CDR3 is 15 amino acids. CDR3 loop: CASSITGTGARGYTF. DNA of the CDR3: TGTGCCAGTAGTATAACCGGGACAGGGGCTCGGGGCTACACCTTC. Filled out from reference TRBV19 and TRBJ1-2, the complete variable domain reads DGGITQSPKYLFRKEGQNVTLSCEQNLNHDAMYWYRQDPGQGLRLIYYSQIVNDFQKGDIAEGYSVSREKKESFPLTVTSAQKNPTAFYLCASSITGTGARGYTFGSGTRLTVV.